These T cell receptor beta chains were read from a single sample in a study of OX40 agonist ivuxolimab in advanced cancers. TCRdb's copy holds only in-frame clones and misses some; the assay was immunoSEQ multiplex PCR. Here the sample spans roughly 35,000 clones, about 86% being singletons. The sequencing used CD4+ or CD8+ T cells sorted from blood, collected in a trial of the OX40 agonist ivuxolimab. All receptors derive from an adult with an advanced solid tumor such as melanoma, head and neck, liver or kidney cancer. The CDR3 runs from the conserved cysteine through the conserved F or W. The D gene is left open where the match is weak. Not every row has a clone size; where given, it reads once, few, many or a size class.

d_call clone_size j_call v_call cdr3_aa cdr3_nt
TRBD1 - TRBJ2-7 TRBV10-3 CAISSGTGDHEQYF TGTGCCATCAGCTCCGGGACAGGGGACCACGAGCAGTACTTC
- few TRBJ2-7 TRBV18 CASSPKYEQYF TGTGCCAGCTCACCAAAGTACGAGCAGTACTTC
- - TRBJ1-2 TRBV19 CASTTAGGLSYGYTF TGTGCCAGTACTACCGCCGGGGGCCTTAGCTATGGCTACACCTTC
- - TRBJ2-2 TRBV9 CASSVGGGPGELFF TGTGCCAGCAGCGTAGGTGGGGGGCCCGGGGAGCTGTTTTTT
TRBD1 - TRBJ1-6 TRBV16 CASSQWDRVGSPLHF TGTGCCAGCAGCCAATGGGACAGGGTGGGCTCACCCCTCCACTTT
- - TRBJ1-6 TRBV5-1 CASSLVPGVNSPLHF TGCGCCAGCAGCTTGGTACCAGGGGTGAATTCACCCCTCCACTTT
- - TRBJ1-5 TRBV6-1 CASRGHQPQHF TGTGCCAGCAGGGGGCATCAGCCCCAGCATTTT
TRBD1 - TRBJ1-4 TRBV5-1 CASSRSGTGIEKLFF TGCGCCAGCAGCCGCTCCGGGACAGGGATTGAAAAACTGTTTTTT
TRBD1 - TRBJ2-4 TRBV5-1 CASTLGTGVTNIQYF TGCGCCAGCACCCTCGGGACAGGGGTGACAAACATTCAGTACTTC
TRBD1 - TRBJ2-5 TRBV7-2 CASSPRTGLDQETQYF TGTGCCAGCAGCCCCCGGACAGGCCTGGACCAAGAGACCCAGTACTTC
- - TRBJ1-2 TRBV30 CAWSARNYGYTF TGTGCCTGGAGCGCCCGGAACTATGGCTACACCTTC
TRBD1 - TRBJ1-5 TRBV5-6 CASSLAGTGEKPQHF TGTGCCAGCAGCTTGGCCGGGACAGGGGAAAAGCCCCAGCATTTT
TRBD2 - TRBJ2-5 TRBV18 CASSLNLLAGVQETQYF TGTGCCAGCTCACTAAACCTCCTAGCGGGGGTCCAAGAGACCCAGTACTTC
- once TRBJ2-5 TRBV18 CASSPPGTTKETQYF TGTGCCAGCTCACCTCCCGGGACCACCAAAGAGACCCAGTACTTC
TRBD2 - TRBJ2-3 TRBV7-6 CASSLTSGGASTQYF TGTGCCAGCAGCTTAACTAGCGGGGGGGCCAGTACGCAGTATTTT
TRBD2 - TRBJ2-1 TRBV28 CASSLSGGNYNEQFF TGTGCCAGCAGTTTATCGGGGGGAAATTACAATGAGCAGTTCTTC
- - TRBJ1-2 TRBV7-9 CASSAPNYGYTF TGTGCCAGCAGCGCGCCTAACTATGGCTACACCTTC
- - TRBJ1-1 TRBV7-2 CASSLINRNTEAFF TGTGCCAGCAGCTTAATTAACAGGAACACTGAAGCTTTCTTT
TRBD1 - TRBJ2-3 TRBV5-1 CASQTGGEDTQYF TGCGCCAGCCAGACAGGGGGCGAAGATACGCAGTATTTT
- - TRBJ1-1 TRBV19 CASTPRTAFNTEAFF TGTGCCAGTACCCCCAGGACAGCTTTCAACACTGAAGCTTTCTTT
- - TRBJ2-1 TRBV6-5 CASSYGGGGYNEQFF TGTGCCAGCAGTTACGGGGGAGGAGGATACAATGAGCAGTTCTTC
- - TRBJ2-1 TRBV28 CASSATGTPSRNEQFF TGTGCCAGCAGTGCCACCGGGACCCCGTCCCGGAATGAGCAGTTCTTC
TRBD2 - TRBJ2-5 TRBV27 CASNLSGGTQGTQYF TGTGCCAGCAACTTAAGCGGGGGGACCCAAGGGACCCAGTACTTC
- - TRBJ2-3 TRBV6-1 CASSTGGTDTQYF TGTGCCAGCAGCACGGGGGGCACAGATACGCAGTATTTT
TRBD2 - TRBJ2-3 TRBV9 CASSVGASGGSDTQYF TGTGCCAGCAGCGTAGGCGCTAGCGGGGGATCCGATACGCAGTATTTT
- - TRBJ1-2 TRBV5-1 CASSLGLNNYGYTF TGCGCCAGCAGCTTGGGACTTAATAACTATGGCTACACCTTC
- once TRBJ2-7 TRBV4-1 CASSQVGGSGAYEQYF TGCGCCAGCAGCCAAGTTGGAGGGAGCGGTGCCTACGAGCAGTACTTC
TRBD1 - TRBJ2-3 TRBV19 CASSMGQGIDTQYF TGTGCCAGTAGTATGGGACAGGGTATAGATACGCAGTATTTT
TRBD2 - TRBJ2-5 TRBV7-9 CASSLRAGGLQETQYF TGTGCCAGCAGCTTACGGGCGGGGGGGCTCCAAGAGACCCAGTACTTC
TRBD1 - TRBJ2-1 TRBV7-9 CASSPRQGAGEQFF TGTGCCAGCAGCCCAAGACAGGGGGCGGGTGAGCAGTTCTTC
- - TRBJ2-3 TRBV18 CASSPPLRGATDTQYF TGTGCCAGCTCACCGCCTCTGCGGGGAGCAACAGATACGCAGTATTTT
- - TRBJ1-6 TRBV7-6 CASSLGWNNSPLHF TGTGCCAGCAGCTTAGGGTGGAATAATTCACCCCTCCACTTT
- - TRBJ1-6 TRBV15 CATSRAGTNSPLHF TGTGCCACCAGCCGAGCCGGGACGAATTCACCCCTCCACTTT
- - TRBJ2-7 TRBV11-2 CASSPRRSSYEQYF TGTGCCAGCAGCCCCCGACGTAGCTCCTACGAGCAGTACTTC
TRBD2 - TRBJ2-3 TRBV7-2 CASSLMGVAGANSTDTQYF TGTGCCAGCAGCTTAATGGGGGTAGCGGGGGCCAATAGCACAGATACGCAGTATTTT
- - TRBJ2-3 TRBV19 CATHPGGQADTQYF TGTGCCACCCACCCCGGGGGGCAAGCGGATACGCAGTATTTT
- - TRBJ1-5 TRBV19 CASSFQVNQPQHF TGTGCCAGTAGTTTCCAGGTCAATCAGCCCCAGCATTTT
- - TRBJ1-6 TRBV5-1 CASRRGPDNSPLHF TGCGCCAGCAGAAGAGGGCCAGATAATTCACCCCTCCACTTT
TRBD1 - TRBJ2-5 TRBV5-1 CASSLGGTGIQETQYF TGCGCCAGCAGCTTGGGTGGGACAGGAATACAAGAGACCCAGTACTTC
- once TRBJ1-5 TRBV5-4 CASSSELRQPQHF TGTGCCAGCAGCTCGGAGTTGCGGCAGCCCCAGCATTTT
- few TRBJ1-1 TRBV7-9 CAGTLDTLNTEAFF TGTGCCGGCACTTTGGACACCTTGAACACTGAAGCTTTCTTT
- few TRBJ1-6 TRBV19 CASRWDIDHSPLHF TGTGCCAGTAGATGGGACATCGACCATTCACCCCTCCACTTT
TRBD1 - TRBJ2-7 TRBV5-1 CASSIFPGQHSAQYF TGCGCCAGCAGCATATTTCCGGGACAGCACTCCGCGCAGTACTTC
TRBD1 - TRBJ2-7 TRBV6-5 CASSYSSTGGSYEQYF TGTGCCAGCAGTTACTCGTCGACAGGGGGCTCCTACGAGCAGTACTTC
- - TRBJ1-5 TRBV7-9 CASKFKNRQPQHF TGTGCCAGCAAATTTAAGAACAGGCAGCCCCAGCATTTT
- - TRBJ1-6 TRBV9 CASSPRRNNSPLHF TGTGCCAGCAGCCCGAGAAGGAATAATTCACCCCTCCACTTT